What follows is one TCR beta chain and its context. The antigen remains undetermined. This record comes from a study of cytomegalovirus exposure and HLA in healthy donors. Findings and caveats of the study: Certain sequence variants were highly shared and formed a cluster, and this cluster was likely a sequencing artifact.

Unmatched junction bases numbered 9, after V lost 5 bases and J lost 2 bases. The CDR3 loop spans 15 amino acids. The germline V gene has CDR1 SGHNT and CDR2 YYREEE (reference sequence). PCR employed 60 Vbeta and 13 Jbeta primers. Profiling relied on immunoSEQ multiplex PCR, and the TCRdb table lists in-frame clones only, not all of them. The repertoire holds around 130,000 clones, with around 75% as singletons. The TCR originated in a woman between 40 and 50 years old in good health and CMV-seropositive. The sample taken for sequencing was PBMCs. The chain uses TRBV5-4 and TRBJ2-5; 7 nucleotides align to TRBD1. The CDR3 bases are TGTGCCAGCAGACCCGGACAGGTACCTCAAGAGACCCAGTACTTC. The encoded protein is CASRPGQVPQETQYF.